These 21 T cell receptor beta chains were sequenced from one sample in a study of human T cells and chemical hapten exposure. Time point specified: pre-sensitization, week 0. The treatment denotes: therapeutic diphenylcyclopropenone sensitization with weekly scalp DPC. Each CDR3 protein is one row after TCRdb ran MiXCR on the RACE reads. The table shows tens of thousands of distinct CDR3 sequences, with roughly 9.7% occurring only once. Sequenced material: whole blood, taken in connection with sensitization to the hapten diphenylcyclopropenone (DPC). Source of these receptors: a woman aged 50 to 60 with alopecia areata. Some clones in this sample may be carry-over from other donors' samples.

This clonotype was detected many times. V usage is TRBV28 and J usage is TRBJ1-5; tentatively, D is TRBD1 (6 bases). V dropped 5 bases and J dropped 3 bases, with 11 bases sitting between them. The CDR3 extends over 14 amino acids. Germline assignment: CDR1 MDHEN and CDR2 SYDVKM. CDR3: CASSLRQVNQPQHF. The CDR3 nucleotides read TGTGCCAGCAGTCTCCGACAGGTCAATCAGCCCCAGCATTTT.

The V and J genes are TRBV7-2 and TRBJ2-7; D unresolved. Germline V gene data show CDR1 as SGHTA and CDR2 as FQGNSA. The CDR3 has 12 amino acids. V gave up 1 base and J gave up 4 bases, with 5 bases separating them. CDR3 region: CASSLVGYEQYF. In DNA, the CDR3 is TGTGCCAGCAGCTTAGTGGGGTACGAGCAGTACTTC.

This clonotype was counted many times. The V and J genes are TRBV28 and TRBJ2-1; 7 nucleotides agree with TRBD2. CDR1 is MDHEN and CDR2 is SYDVKM in the germline V gene. Trimming cost V 4 bases and J 6 bases; bases outside gene matches: 3. The CDR3 runs to 13 residues. The CDR3: CASSSGGSNEQFF. For the CDR3, the DNA is TGTGCCAGCAGTTCCGGGGGGAGCAATGAGCAGTTCTTC.

This chain uses TRBV29-1 with TRBJ2-2; 11 nucleotides align to TRBD2. V shed 3 bases, J shed 5 bases, and the junction held 8 bases outside the gene matches. The germline V gene encodes CDR1 SQVTM and CDR2 ANQGSEA. The CDR3 extends over 16 amino acids. In DNA form, the CDR3 reads TGCAGCGTTGAGATAGCGGGAGGGCCGCGGACCGGGGAGCTGTTTTTT. Amino acids: CSVEIAGGPRTGELFF.

This clonotype was seen a few times. The chain is built from TRBV27 and TRBJ2-7; 12 positions match TRBD2. The trim removed 6 bases at V and 4 bases at J, leaving 7 bases unmatched. The CDR3 spans 15 residues. In germline, CDR1 is MNHEY, CDR2 SMNVEV (reference sequence). The CDR3 region is CASRGRTSGNYEQYF. The CDR3 DNA sequence: TGTGCCAGCAGGGGTCGGACTAGCGGGAATTACGAGCAGTACTTC.

This clonotype appeared many times. The V gene is TRBV7-2, the J gene TRBJ2-3; D is undetermined. V lost 5 bases and J 0 bases, leaving 9 bases between the germline ends. Germline CDR1 reads SGHTA; CDR2 reads FQGNSA. The CDR3 extends over 14 amino acids. The CDR3 nucleotides read TGTGCCAGCAGCGTGGTGACTAGCACAGATACGCAGTATTTT. This encodes CASSVVTSTDTQYF.

Worth noting for this clonotype: A read error may be the cause here, since a much bigger clone is one base away. The chain couples TRBV7-2 to TRBJ2-7, with no clear D. This CDR3 is 14 amino acids long. Trimming shortened V by 5 bases and J by 5 bases, and 16 bases separated the two germline ends. Germline loops: CDR1 SGHTA, CDR2 FQGNSA. The CDR3 sequence is CASSPTSSANEQYF. The CDR3 DNA reads TGTGCCAGCAGCCCCACCAGTTCAGCCAACGAGCAGTACTTC.

This clonotype was observed a handful of times. One end of the junction varies from germline; a read error may be responsible. The rearrangement joins TRBV20-1 to TRBJ2-1; maybe TRBD1 (5 bases). Germline assignment: CDR1 DFQATT and CDR2 SNEGSKA (reference sequence). The CDR3 sequence is 11 residues long. CDR3 loop: CSVGLNGVQVF. Here the CDR3 DNA reads TGCAGTGTCGGCCTGAATGGGGTACAGGTCTTC.

This chain connects TRBV30 to TRBJ2-1; 8 bases are shared with TRBD2. This CDR3 is built from 13 residues. Trimming removed 2 bases from V and 8 bases from J; junction bases left unmatched: 5. Per the germline V gene, CDR1 is GTSNPN and CDR2 is SVGIG (reference sequence). In DNA form, the CDR3 reads TGTGCCTGGAGTCTGGGACTAGGTTATGAGCAGTTCTTC. Translated: CAWSLGLGYEQFF. Using reference TRBV30 and TRBJ2-1 for the parts outside the CDR3, the full variable domain is SQTIHQWPATLVQPVGSPLSLECTVEGTSNPNLYWYRQAAGRGLQLLFYSVGIGQISSEVPQNLSASRPQDRQFILSSKKLLLSDSGFYLCAWSLGLGYEQFFGPGTRLTVL.

This clonotype was seen at least ten times. This sequence joins TRBV15 and TRBJ2-3; D possibly matches TRBD1 or TRBD2 (6 bases each). The germline gives CDR1 LNHNV, CDR2 YYDKDF (reference sequence). The CDR3 sequence is 15 residues long. The V end was cut by 0 bases, the J end by 5 bases, with 12 bases between. The CDR3 nucleotides are TGTGCCACCAGCAGAGATCGGGGGCAGGGAGATACGCAGTATTTT. Encoded protein: CATSRDRGQGDTQYF.

This clonotype was observed at least ten times. The chain links TRBV9 to TRBJ2-3; 7 bases are shared with TRBD2. Germline V lookup: CDR1 SGDLS, CDR2 YYNGEE. The CDR3 runs to 15 residues. V was pared by 4 bases and J by 4 bases, with 9 bases of the junction left unmatched. The CDR3 DNA is TGTGCCAGCAGCCCCCGCGGCGGGAGAGCAGATACGCAGTATTTT. This encodes CASSPRGGRADTQYF.

The chain recombines TRBV7-9 with TRBJ2-7; no clear D gene. Germline lookup yields CDR1 SEHNR and CDR2 FQNEAQ (reference sequence). V lost 3 bases, J lost 2 bases, and 14 bases lay in between. This CDR3 region has 15 residues. The chain's CDR3 is CASSLSAYGTYEQYF. In DNA form, the CDR3 reads TGTGCCAGCAGCTTGAGCGCTTACGGTACCTACGAGCAGTACTTC.

V is TRBV6-5 and J is TRBJ2-7; no clear D gene. V was shortened by 0 bases and J by 0 bases, with 12 bases between the two germline ends. Germline assignment: CDR1 MNHEY and CDR2 SVGAGI. The CDR3 has 16 residues. CDR3 amino acids: CASSYSKRGSSYEQYF. For the CDR3, the DNA is TGTGCCAGCAGTTACTCGAAACGTGGAAGCTCCTACGAGCAGTACTTC.

The CDR3 region is CASSRTRGATNEKLFF. For the CDR3, the DNA is TGTGCCAGCAGTCGAACAAGGGGGGCAACTAATGAAAAACTGTTTTTT. The chain combines TRBV12-3 or TRBV12-4 with TRBJ1-4, with D tentatively TRBD1 (6 bases). There are 16 residues in the CDR3. The V end was cut by 5 bases, the J end by 0 bases, with 13 bases between.

This clonotype has only a few counts. CDR3 sequence (DNA): TGCGCCAGCAGCGGACGGGCCGGCCCTGGCACAGATACGCAGTATTTT. Translating gives CASSGRAGPGTDTQYF. The V call is TRBV5-1, the J call TRBJ2-3; D unclear. Germline V gene data show CDR1 as SGHRS and CDR2 as YFSETQ. Trimming took 4 bases from V and 1 from J, leaving 16 bases between them. CDR3 length equals 16 residues.

Details on this clonotype: A read error may be the cause here, since a much bigger clone is one base away. The rearrangement joins TRBV3-1 to TRBJ2-7; D is unresolved. In germline, CDR1 is LGHDT, CDR2 YNNKEL (reference sequence). Trimming pared 8 bases from V and 0 bases from J, leaving 17 bases between. This CDR3 contains 15 residues. The CDR3 loop reads CASGAGPPRSYEQYF. Written as DNA, the CDR3 is TGTGCCAGCGGCGCAGGCCCACCACGCTCCTACGAGCAGTACTTC.

This chain links TRBV11-2 with TRBJ2-5, with D possibly matching TRBD1 (6 bases). The CDR3 contains 17 residues. Trimming left V 5 bases short and J 1 base short, with 20 bases between. Germline V gene lookup returns CDR1 SGHAT and CDR2 FQNNGV. The CDR3 DNA reads as TGTGCCAGCAGCCCGTTAGCTGGAGCAGGGGCCCAAGAGACCCAGTACTTC. Translating gives CASSPLAGAGAQETQYF.

This clonotype was observed many times. The V and J genes are TRBV7-8 and TRBJ1-4; 7 bases match TRBD1. J lost 0 bases, V lost 0 bases, and 1 base had no gene match. The CDR3 is 16 amino acids. Germline CDR1 and CDR2: SGHVS and FQNEAQ. CDR3 in DNA: TGTGCCAGCAGCTTAGCCAGGGGGGCAACTAATGAAAAACTGTTTTTT. Translation gives CASSLARGATNEKLFF.

This clonotype has a handful of counts. The chain recombines TRBV28 with TRBJ2-7; TRBD1 aligns across 11 bases. CDR1 and CDR2 from the germline V gene are MDHEN and SYDVKM. The CDR3 spans 16 residues. Losses at the gene ends were 1 base for V and 1 base for J; bases not matched to a gene: 3. CDR3 sequence reads: CASSLSGTGGSYEQYF. CDR3 bases: TGTGCCAGCAGTTTATCAGGGACAGGGGGTTCCTACGAGCAGTACTTC.

This clonotype has only a few counts. The chain has TRBV5-1 and TRBJ1-1; TRBD1 matches at 7 bases. The CDR3 spans 15 residues. The germline CDR1 and CDR2 sequences are SGHRS and YFSETQ. Unmatched junction bases numbered 9, after V lost 1 base and J lost 6 bases. The CDR3 nucleotides are TGCGCCAGCAGCTTGCCAGACAGGGTGGGGGCTGAAGCTTTCTTT. Translating it yields CASSLPDRVGAEAFF.

This chain connects TRBV7-2 to TRBJ2-2, with unresolved D. This CDR3 has 14 residues. Germline V CDR1 and CDR2: SGHTA, FQGNSA. V gave up 6 bases and J gave up 1 base, with 9 bases separating them. DNA of the CDR3: TGTGCCAGCAGAAGAAGGGAGAACACCGGGGAGCTGTTTTTT. Protein product: CASRRRENTGELFF.